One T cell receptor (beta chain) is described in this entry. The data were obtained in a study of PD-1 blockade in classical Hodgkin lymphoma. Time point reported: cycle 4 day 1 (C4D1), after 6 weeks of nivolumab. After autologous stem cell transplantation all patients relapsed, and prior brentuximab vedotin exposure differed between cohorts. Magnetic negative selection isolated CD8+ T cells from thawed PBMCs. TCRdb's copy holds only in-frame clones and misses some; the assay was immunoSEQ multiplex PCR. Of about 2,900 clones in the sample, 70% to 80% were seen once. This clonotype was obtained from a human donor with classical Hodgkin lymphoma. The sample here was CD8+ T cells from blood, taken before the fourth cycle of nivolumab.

CDR3 nucleotide sequence: TGTGCCAGCAGTTTATCACGCACCGGGAGGGAGCAGTACTTC. Protein: CASSLSRTGREQYF. The V gene is TRBV27, the J gene TRBJ2-7; TRBD2 aligns across 7 bases. V shed 0 bases and J 7 bases; nucleotides not matched to a gene: 6. Germline lookup yields CDR1 MNHEY and CDR2 SMNVEV (reference sequence). The length of the CDR3 is 14 residues.